This T cell receptor beta chain was documented in a study of T cell responses to AZD1222 COVID-19 vaccine. Second-dose timings of about 4 or about 12 weeks were pooled. Germline V lookup: CDR1 LNHNV, CDR2 YYDKDF (reference sequence). Trimming removed 1 base from V and 0 bases from J; junction bases left unmatched: 1. This CDR3 spans 16 amino acids. This clone came up once. Assay: immunoSEQ multiplex PCR; the TCRdb copy retains only in-frame clones and omits some. The table has over 130,000 clones, roughly nine tenths seen once. The origin of this receptor is an adult who received the AZD1222 COVID-19 vaccine. The sample consisted of peripheral blood, taken 28 days after the second AZD1222 dose. The chain uses TRBV15 and TRBJ2-3; 10 positions agree with TRBD2. The CDR3 sequence: CATSRGTSGSTDTQYF. The CDR3 DNA is TGTGCCACCAGCAGAGGGACTAGCGGAAGCACAGATACGCAGTATTTT.